The 21 T cell receptor beta chains below were found in one sample sequenced in a study of T cells in Graves' hyperthyroidism and ophthalmopathy. TCR beta CDR3 regions were amplified from RNA transcripts. TCR CDR3 regions were first amplified by RT-PCR with HTBI primers. Via MiXCR, TCRdb re-called the multiplex PCR reads, giving one row per CDR3 protein. This table has almost 250,000 distinct CDR3 sequences, approximately 23% appearing once. Sequenced material: blood. The receptors shown here come from a woman aged 40 to 49 with Graves' ophthalmopathy.

This chain connects TRBV20-1 to TRBJ1-1, with TRBD1 as a possible D gene (6 bases). The CDR3 extends over 14 amino acids. The V gene lost 4 bases and the J gene lost 4 bases, with 16 bases spanning the gap. Germline loops: CDR1 DFQATT, CDR2 SNEGSKA (reference sequence). The CDR3 DNA reads TGCAGTGCTAACCCAGGGGTCCTTTCCACTGAAGCTTTCTTT. It encodes CSANPGVLSTEAFF.

V gene TRBV20-1 combines with J gene TRBJ2-5; the D gene is possibly TRBD2 (5 bases). V lost 4 bases and J 5 bases, leaving 17 bases between the germline ends. The V gene's germline CDR1 is DFQATT and CDR2 SNEGSKA (reference sequence). This CDR3 has 14 amino acids. CDR3 protein: CSATPRPGGETQYF. CDR3 DNA sequence: TGCAGTGCTACGCCGCGACCTGGCGGGGAGACCCAGTACTTC.

There are many counts of this clonotype. V is TRBV11-2 and J is TRBJ2-2; TRBD1 aligns across 8 bases. Trimming cost V 0 bases and J 0 bases; bases outside gene matches: 3. Germline V gene lookup returns CDR1 SGHAT and CDR2 FQNNGV. The CDR3 sequence is 17 residues long. CDR3 sequence: CASSLDRGLANTGELFF. CDR3 nucleotides: TGTGCCAGCAGCTTAGACAGGGGGCTAGCGAACACCGGGGAGCTGTTTTTT.

This clonotype appeared many times. V is TRBV10-3 and J is TRBJ1-5; 7 nucleotides line up with TRBD1. This CDR3 region has 15 residues. The V segment lost 2 bases and the J segment 3 bases; nucleotides outside the gene matches: 4. Germline values: CDR1 ENHRY, CDR2 SYGVKD. As DNA, the CDR3 is TGTGCCATCAGTGAGCGGACAGGACTCAATCAGCCCCAGCATTTT. Its protein is CAISERTGLNQPQHF.

The sample holds many counts of this clonotype. The V call is TRBV19, the J call TRBJ2-7; TRBD2 aligns across 8 bases. Trimming removed 5 bases from V and 4 bases from J; junction bases left unmatched: 7. Germline assignment: CDR1 LNHDA and CDR2 SQIVND (reference sequence). The CDR3 is 14 residues long. CDR3 region: CASSSGGHPYEQYF. The CDR3 DNA reads TGTGCCAGTAGTTCGGGAGGGCACCCTTACGAGCAGTACTTC. The variable domain in full, with the rest retrieved from reference TRBV19 and TRBJ2-7, is DGGITQSPKYLFRKEGQNVTLSCEQNLNHDAMYWYRQDPGQGLRLIYYSQIVNDFQKGDIAEGYSVSREKKESFPLTVTSAQKNPTAFYLCASSSGGHPYEQYFGPGTRLTVT.

There are many counts of this clonotype. The V gene is TRBV18, the J gene TRBJ2-2; D possibly corresponds to TRBD2 (6 bases). CDR1 is KGHSH and CDR2 is LQKENI in the germline V gene. CDR3 length equals 14 residues. V was trimmed by 8 bases and J by 6 bases, leaving 16 bases between them. CDR3: CASHRREIAGELFF. The CDR3 region has the DNA TGTGCCAGCCATCGACGGGAGATCGCCGGGGAGCTGTTTTTT. Together with reference TRBV18 and TRBJ2-2, the CDR3 gives the full variable domain: NAGVMQNPRHLVRRRGQEARLRCSPMKGHSHVYWYRQLPEEGLKFMVYLQKENIIDESGMPKERFSAEFPKEGPSILRIQQVVRGDSAAYFCASHRREIAGELFFGEGSRLTVL.

This clonotype was detected many times. The chain has TRBV13 and TRBJ2-7; D gene ambiguous. CDR1 is PRHDT, CDR2 FYEKMQ, per germline (reference sequence). The V and J ends lost 8 bases and 2 bases respectively, with 10 bases between them. The CDR3 spans 12 residues. Here the CDR3 DNA reads TGTGCCAGCGGGTTGAGGACCTACGAGCAGTACTTC. Translating it yields CASGLRTYEQYF.

This rearrangement joins TRBV10-3 to TRBJ1-1; D gene uncertain. The CDR3 has 12 residues. The germline CDR1 and CDR2 sequences are ENHRY and SYGVKD. V lost 4 bases and J lost 5, with 8 bases in between. The CDR3 here is CAISAVGTEAFF. The CDR3 nucleotides read TGTGCCATCAGTGCAGTGGGGACTGAAGCTTTCTTT.

The rearrangement uses TRBV20-1 and TRBJ2-7; TRBD1 agrees at 8 bases. Germline V gives CDR1 DFQATT, CDR2 SNEGSKA (reference sequence). CDR3 length: 13 residues. V lost 1 base and J lost 4; bases outside the gene matches: 3. The CDR3 DNA reads as TGCAGTGCTAGAGGGGACAGGCATTACGAGCAGTACTTC. This codes for CSARGDRHYEQYF.

On this clonotype: At one end, the junction sequence differs from germline, possibly due to a read error. The gene calls are TRBV4-2 and TRBJ2-5; tentatively, D is TRBD2 (7 bases). Germline V gene lookup returns CDR1 LGHNA and CDR2 YNFKEQ. The CDR3 loop spans 18 amino acids. CDR3 coding DNA: TGTGCCGGCAGCCAAGGACGTTCGGGGGGCAGGGGAGGAGAGACCCAGTACTTC. Protein sequence: CAGSQGRSGGRGGETQYF.

Many counts were recorded for this clonotype. The gene calls are TRBV6-4 and TRBJ1-2; 10 nucleotides line up with TRBD1. The V gene's germline CDR1 is MRHNA and CDR2 SNTAGT. V shed 6 bases and J 1 base; nucleotides not matched to a gene: 5. This CDR3 spans 15 amino acids. The CDR3 DNA reads TGTGCCAGCAGCTCAGGACAGGGGGATAACTATGGCTACACCTTC. Protein sequence: CASSSGQGDNYGYTF.

V gene TRBV29-1 combines with J gene TRBJ1-1; 10 bases align to TRBD1. The V gene's germline CDR1 is SQVTM and CDR2 ANQGSEA. CDR3 size: 15 residues. With 6 bases clipped from V and 7 bases from J, the junction kept 14 bases outside the gene matches. The CDR3 region has the DNA TGCAGCGTCGCAACCCTCGGGACAGGGGAGGGTGAAGCTTTCTTT. This encodes CSVATLGTGEGEAFF.

This clonotype was picked up many times. The junction differs from germline at one of its ends, possibly a read error. V gene TRBV10-3 combines with J gene TRBJ2-2; D is perhaps TRBD2 (5 bases). Germline-derived CDR1 and CDR2 are ENHRY and SYGVKD. The CDR3 is 16 amino acids. The CDR3 DNA reads as TGTGCCATCAGCAAGGGAGCGACCGCGAACACCGAGGAGCTGTTTTTT. Translation gives CAISKGATANTEELFF.

This clonotype has at least ten counts. This chain uses TRBV19 with TRBJ2-5; a weak D match, TRBD2 (5 bases). Trimming removed 10 bases at V and 5 bases at J, with 17 bases between. From germline, CDR1 is LNHDA and CDR2 SQIVND (reference sequence). CDR3 size: 13 residues. CDR3 loop: CATGGGSVETQYF. The CDR3 DNA sequence: TGTGCCACAGGCGGAGGTTCGGTGGAGACCCAGTACTTC.

In this sample, this clonotype turned up many times. V gene TRBV5-1 combines with J gene TRBJ1-2; D is undetermined. CDR3 length: 14 residues. Trimming took 4 bases from V and 7 from J, leaving 17 bases between them. Germline lookup yields CDR1 SGHRS and CDR2 YFSETQ. The CDR3 loop is CASSPGIKFLGYTF. The CDR3 DNA reads TGCGCCAGCAGCCCCGGGATAAAATTCCTTGGCTACACCTTC.

This clonotype was observed many times. A single base separates this from a much larger clone, so it may be a read error. This sequence joins TRBV29-1 and TRBJ2-7; D remains unclear. The CDR3 loop spans 13 amino acids. The V end lost 4 bases, the J end lost 3 bases, and 13 bases lay between the germline ends. CDR1 is SQVTM, CDR2 ANQGSEA, per germline. CDR3 bases: TGCAGCGTTGGAGATAGAATGGACTACGAGCAGTACTTC. Protein: CSVGDRMDYEQYF.

The genes are TRBV5-1 and TRBJ1-2; D gene unclear. CDR3 size: 13 residues. Trimming left V 2 bases short and J 8 bases short, with 13 bases between. The germline V gene has CDR1 SGHRS and CDR2 YFSETQ. The CDR3 is CASSFDGVEGYTF. Written as DNA, the CDR3 is TGCGCCAGCAGCTTCGACGGTGTAGAAGGCTACACCTTC.

This clonotype was detected ten times or more. The chain joins TRBV7-8 to TRBJ1-5; 8 nucleotides agree with TRBD1. V lost 1 base and J lost 2; bases outside the gene matches: 10. CDR3 length equals 18 residues. CDR1 and CDR2 (germline): SGHVS, FQNEAQ. CDR3 sequence: CASSLGGQGAGGNQPQHF. CDR3 DNA: TGTGCCAGCAGCTTAGGCGGTCAGGGGGCCGGGGGCAATCAGCCCCAGCATTTT.

The genes are TRBV6-1 and TRBJ1-1; D remains unclear. Germline V gene lookup returns CDR1 MNHNS and CDR2 SASEGT. The CDR3 loop spans 12 amino acids. V lost 5 bases to trimming and J lost 12 bases, with 16 bases between them. The CDR3 nucleotides read TGTGCCAGCAGTACAAACTCTGAAATGTCTTTCTTT. Protein product: CASSTNSEMSFF.

There are many counts of this clonotype. The chain employs TRBV24-1 and TRBJ2-7, with D unclear. Per germline, CDR1 KGHDR and CDR2 SFDVKD. The ends were cut back, 4 bases at V and 0 bases at J, with 0 bases in the middle. This CDR3 comprises 11 residues. The chain's CDR3 is CATSDSYEQYF. The CDR3 nucleotides are TGTGCCACCAGTGACTCCTACGAGCAGTACTTC.

This clonotype came up many times. V is TRBV4-2 and J is TRBJ2-4; D possibly corresponds to TRBD1 (5 bases). This CDR3 region has 18 residues. Trimming took off 0 bases at V and 0 bases at J, with 15 bases between the two ends. The germline V gene encodes CDR1 LGHNA and CDR2 YNFKEQ. The CDR3 nucleotides read TGTGCCAGCAGCCAAGAATCGGCCAGGGTAATAGCCAAAAACATTCAGTACTTC. Protein sequence: CASSQESARVIAKNIQYF.